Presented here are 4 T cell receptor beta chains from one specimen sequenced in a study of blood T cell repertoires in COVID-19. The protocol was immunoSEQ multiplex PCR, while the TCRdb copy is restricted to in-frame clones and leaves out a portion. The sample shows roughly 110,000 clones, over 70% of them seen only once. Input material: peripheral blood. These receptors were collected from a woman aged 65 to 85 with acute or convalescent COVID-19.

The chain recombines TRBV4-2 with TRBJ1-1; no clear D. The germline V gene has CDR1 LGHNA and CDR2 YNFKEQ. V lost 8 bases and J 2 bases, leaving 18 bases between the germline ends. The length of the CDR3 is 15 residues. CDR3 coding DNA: TGTGCCAGCGGTCGGGATACCAGCCCTAACACTGAAGCTTTCTTT. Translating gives CASGRDTSPNTEAFF.

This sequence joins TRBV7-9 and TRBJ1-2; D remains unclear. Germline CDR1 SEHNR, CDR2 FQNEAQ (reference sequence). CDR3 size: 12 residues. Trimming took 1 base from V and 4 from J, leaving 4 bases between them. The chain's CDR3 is CASSLDGYGYTF. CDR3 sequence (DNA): TGTGCCAGCAGCTTAGACGGCTATGGCTACACCTTC. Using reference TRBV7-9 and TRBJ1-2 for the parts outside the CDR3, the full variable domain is DTGVSQNPRHKITKRGQNVTFRCDPISEHNRLYWYRQTLGQGPEFLTYFQNEAQLEKSRLLSDRFSAERPKGSFSTLEIQRTEQGDSAMYLCASSLDGYGYTFGSGTRLTVV.

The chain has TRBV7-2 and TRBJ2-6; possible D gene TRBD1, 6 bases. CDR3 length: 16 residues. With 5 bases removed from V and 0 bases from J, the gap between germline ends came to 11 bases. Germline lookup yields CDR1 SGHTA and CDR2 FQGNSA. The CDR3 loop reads CASSAHRASGANVLTF. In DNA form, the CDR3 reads TGTGCCAGCAGCGCCCACAGGGCCTCTGGGGCCAACGTCCTGACTTTC. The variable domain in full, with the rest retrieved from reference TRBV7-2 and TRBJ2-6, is GAGVSQSPSNKVTEKGKDVELRCDPISGHTALYWYRQSLGQGLEFLIYFQGNSAPDKSGLPSDRFSAERTGGSVSTLTIQRTQQEDSAVYLCASSAHRASGANVLTFGAGSRLTVL.

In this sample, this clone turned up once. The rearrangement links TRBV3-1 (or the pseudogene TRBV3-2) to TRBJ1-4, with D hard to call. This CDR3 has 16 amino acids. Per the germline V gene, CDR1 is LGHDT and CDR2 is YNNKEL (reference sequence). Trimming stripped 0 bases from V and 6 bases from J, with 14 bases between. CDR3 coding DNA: TGTGCCAGCAGCCAAGATGGAGGGCAGGTGTATGAAAAACTGTTTTTT. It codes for CASSQDGGQVYEKLFF.